What follows are 19 T cell receptor beta chains derived from one specimen sequenced in a study of PD-1 blockade in mismatch repair-deficient tumors. Method: immunoSEQ multiplex PCR; TCRdb's copy keeps in-frame clones and lacks some. The table includes tens of thousands of clones, almost 80% detected once. The source material was peripheral blood, sampled 2 weeks after starting pembrolizumab. These receptors were obtained from an adult with mismatch repair-deficient cancer.

This chain uses TRBV5-1 with TRBJ2-5, with 11 bases matching TRBD2. Germline V gene sequence: CDR1 SGHRS, CDR2 YFSETQ. The CDR3 is made up of 18 amino acids. The trim removed 2 bases at V and 0 bases at J, leaving 9 bases unmatched. Written as DNA, the CDR3 is TGCGCCAGCAGCTTCGGGCTAGCGGGAGGAGCGTACCAAGAGACCCAGTACTTC. This gives the protein CASSFGLAGGAYQETQYF.

The genes are TRBV6-6 and TRBJ2-7; perhaps TRBD1 as D (6 bases). The CDR3 loop spans 13 amino acids. The germline CDR1 and CDR2 sequences are MNHNY and SVGAGI (reference sequence). With 2 bases removed from V and 3 bases from J, the gap between germline ends came to 8 bases. CDR3 in DNA: TGTGCCAGCAGTTACAACAGGGACTACGAGCAGTACTTC. It specifies CASSYNRDYEQYF.

V is TRBV5-4 and J is TRBJ2-2, with 14 bases lining up with TRBD2. Per the germline V gene, CDR1 is SGHNT and CDR2 is YYREEE (reference sequence). V dropped 2 bases and J dropped 5; count of bases not matched to a gene: 14. The CDR3 totals 20 residues. The DNA for the CDR3 is TGTGCCAGCAGCTTTGCCGGCGGACTAGCGGGAGGCGATCAAACCGGGGAGCTGTTTTTT. Its protein product is CASSFAGGLAGGDQTGELFF.

The chain employs TRBV18 and TRBJ1-1, with 7 bases identical to TRBD1. Losses at the gene ends were 3 bases for V and 5 bases for J; bases not matched to a gene: 6. CDR3 length: 14 amino acids. CDR1 and CDR2 (germline): KGHSH, LQKENI. The CDR3 DNA reads TGTGCCAGCTCACCCGGGACAGTGGGGACTGAAGCTTTCTTT. Residues: CASSPGTVGTEAFF.

The chain combines TRBV5-4 with TRBJ2-1; D not certain. CDR1 SGHNT and CDR2 YYREEE come from the germline V gene (reference sequence). The ends were cut back, 4 bases at V and 4 bases at J, with 9 bases in the middle. This CDR3 has 13 residues. CDR3 loop: CASSPDGYNEQFF. In DNA, the CDR3 is TGTGCCAGCAGCCCGGACGGATACAATGAGCAGTTCTTC. The full variable domain, completed using reference TRBV5-4 and TRBJ2-1, is ETGVTQSPTHLIKTRGQQVTLRCSSQSGHNTVSWYQQALGQGPQFIFQYYREEENGRGNFPPRFSGLQFPNYSSELNVNALELDDSALYLCASSPDGYNEQFFGPGTRLTVL.

The chain uses TRBV5-1 and TRBJ2-2; a possible D gene is TRBD2 (6 bases). The V gene's germline CDR1 is SGHRS and CDR2 YFSETQ. The CDR3 has 15 residues. Trimming shortened V by 2 bases and J by 0 bases, and 8 bases separated the two germline ends. The CDR3: CASSLTGANTGELFF. CDR3 sequence (DNA): TGCGCCAGCAGCTTAACGGGAGCGAACACCGGGGAGCTGTTTTTT. The full variable domain, with the rest looked up from reference TRBV5-1 and TRBJ2-2, is KAGVTQTPRYLIKTRGQQVTLSCSPISGHRSVSWYQQTPGQGLQFLFEYFSETQRNKGNFPGRFSGRQFSNSRSEMNVSTLELGDSALYLCASSLTGANTGELFFGEGSRLTVL.

This chain uses TRBV25-1 with TRBJ2-7, with 11 bases that match TRBD2. This CDR3 is 14 amino acids long. Germline V lookup: CDR1 MGHDK, CDR2 SYGVNS. V lost 4 bases and J lost 3; bases outside the gene matches: 2. This CDR3 reads CASSVGTSGYEQYF. The CDR3 bases are TGTGCCAGCAGTGTGGGGACTAGCGGCTACGAGCAGTACTTC.

This chain links TRBV5-6 with TRBJ2-7; the match to TRBD2 covers 10 bases. The CDR3 runs 16 residues. Germline values: CDR1 SGHDT, CDR2 YYEEEE. Trimming took 1 base from V and 5 from J; bases not matched to a gene: 9. The CDR3 coding sequence is TGTGCCAGCAGCTTGCCTAGCGGGAGTGGTGTAAACGAGCAGTACTTC. Its translation is CASSLPSGSGVNEQYF. The full variable domain, its missing parts supplied by reference TRBV5-6 and TRBJ2-7, is DAGVTQSPTHLIKTRGQQVTLRCSPKSGHDTVSWYQQALGQGPQFIFQYYEEEERQRGNFPDRFSGHQFPNYSSELNVNALLLGDSALYLCASSLPSGSGVNEQYFGPGTRLTVT.

This rearrangement joins TRBV7-2 to TRBJ2-1; D is uncertain. Between the trimmed V and J ends, which lost 3 bases and 3 bases, there was a span of 6 bases. The V gene's germline CDR1 is SGHTA and CDR2 FQGNSA. There are 13 residues in the CDR3. CDR3 sequence (DNA): TGTGCCAGCAGCTTCAACCTCTACAATGAGCAGTTCTTC. Translating it yields CASSFNLYNEQFF.

This clone was detected a few times. This chain joins TRBV29-1 and TRBJ1-1; TRBD1 might be the D (5 bases). V dropped 1 base and J dropped 7 bases, with 10 bases sitting between them. The CDR3 contains 12 residues. CDR1 is SQVTM, CDR2 ANQGSEA, per germline. CDR3 DNA: TGCAGCGTTGAAGGGGGCAGGAGTGAAGCTTTCTTT. Residues: CSVEGGRSEAFF.

V usage is TRBV4-1 and J usage is TRBJ2-3; D is ambiguous. The CDR3 sequence is 20 residues long. CDR1 is MGHRA and CDR2 is YSYEKL in the germline V gene. Trimming took 3 bases from V and 3 from J, leaving 28 bases between them. CDR3 sequence (DNA): TGCGCCAGCAGCCAGTTAAGCCTTTTGGGTAGGCGAAATAAAACAGATACGCAGTATTTT. As protein: CASSQLSLLGRRNKTDTQYF.

This rearrangement joins TRBV5-1 to TRBJ1-2; D uncertain. The CDR3 spans 14 residues. Per the germline V gene, CDR1 is SGHRS and CDR2 is YFSETQ. V shed 0 bases and J shed 8 bases, with 14 bases lying between them. The DNA for the CDR3 is TGCGCCAGCAGCTTGGCATTGCCAGAATGGGGCTACACCTTC. Translated: CASSLALPEWGYTF.

The chain carries TRBV4-1 and TRBJ1-2; D may be TRBD1 (6 bases). CDR3 length: 14 residues. V shed 3 bases and J shed 3 bases, with 11 bases lying between them. Germline CDR1 is MGHRA and CDR2 is YSYEKL. The CDR3 DNA reads as TGCGCCAGCAGCCAGAGGGGGGCTGACTATGGCTACACCTTC. As protein: CASSQRGADYGYTF.

This chain links TRBV9 with TRBJ1-1; D ambiguous. Germline V gives CDR1 SGDLS, CDR2 YYNGEE. The CDR3 is 13 residues long. V gave up 8 bases and J gave up 0 bases, with 11 bases separating them. CDR3 loop: CASTEGMNTEAFF. CDR3 coding DNA: TGTGCCAGTACGGAAGGGATGAACACTGAAGCTTTCTTT.

The V call is TRBV19, the J call TRBJ2-2; no definite D call. The germline V gene has CDR1 LNHDA and CDR2 SQIVND (reference sequence). CDR3 length equals 14 residues. Deletions cut 10 bases from V and 0 bases from J, with 12 bases between. The CDR3 nucleotides are TGTGCCACATCCCTGAGCGCGAACACCGGGGAGCTGTTTTTT. Its translation: CATSLSANTGELFF.

The chain carries TRBV5-5 and TRBJ1-1; weak D call: TRBD1 (6 bases). The germline V and J ends were trimmed by 0 bases and 0 bases, with 18 bases remaining between them. The germline V gene has CDR1 SGHKS and CDR2 YYEKEE (reference sequence). This CDR3 is built from 18 residues. DNA of the CDR3: TGTGCCAGCAGCTTGGTTCAGGGAGGGGGAATGGTGAACACTGAAGCTTTCTTT. It encodes CASSLVQGGGMVNTEAFF.

The table lists this clone with a count of one. The chain links TRBV6-6 to TRBJ2-2; a possible D gene is TRBD1 (5 bases). Germline V CDR1 and CDR2: MNHNY, SVGAGI (reference sequence). The CDR3 runs 14 residues. V shed 5 bases and J shed 0 bases, with 7 bases lying between them. The CDR3 DNA is TGTGCCAGCAGTGCGACAGCGAACACCGGGGAGCTGTTTTTT. This translates into CASSATANTGELFF.

CDR3 protein: CASSSRTGINYGYTF. The CDR3 bases are TGTGCCAGCAGTTCCCGGACAGGGATTAACTATGGCTACACCTTC. The rearrangement uses TRBV6-6 and TRBJ1-2; TRBD1 agrees at 8 bases. V lost 4 bases and J lost 1; bases outside the gene matches: 5. The CDR3 totals 15 residues. The V gene's germline CDR1 is MNHNY and CDR2 SVGAGI (reference sequence).

The chain recombines TRBV7-9 with TRBJ2-7; D is unclear. Germline-derived CDR1 and CDR2 are SEHNR and FQNEAQ (reference sequence). The CDR3 spans 13 residues. Trimming cost V 5 bases and J 6 bases, with 14 bases left between them. CDR3 DNA sequence: TGTGCCAGCAGCCCCGGACGGGCGACCGAGCAGTACTTC. Translation: CASSPGRATEQYF.